The clone carrying this T cell receptor beta chain was seen many times. The sample comes from a study of low-dose radiotherapy and immunotherapy resistance in tumors. The CDR3 runs to 17 residues. V was trimmed by 0 bases and J by 0 bases, leaving 11 bases between them. Per the germline V gene, CDR1 is LGHNA and CDR2 is YNFKEQ. With TRAV- and TRBV-specific primers, first-strand cDNA was made, covering the alpha and beta chains. The PCR that amplified TCRs ran for approximately 18 cycles, relying on a constant-region primer and a V-primer adapter. TCRdb ran MiXCR on the reads and lists one entry per CDR3 protein. The table lists 100,000 or so distinct CDR3 sequences, 20% of them singletons. Described time point: after trial treatment. Indicated treatment: LDRT plus nivolumab, ipilimumab, low-dose cyclophosphamide and aspirin (RACIN trial).

V usage is TRBV4-2 and J usage is TRBJ1-4, with D perhaps TRBD1 (5 bases). The specimen was PBMCs, collected after low-dose radiotherapy plus immunotherapy. This clonotype originated in a male donor with prostate cancer. The CDR3 sequence is CASSQDVDRATNEKLFF. CDR3 nucleotides: TGTGCCAGCAGCCAAGATGTCGACAGAGCAACTAATGAAAAACTGTTTTTT.